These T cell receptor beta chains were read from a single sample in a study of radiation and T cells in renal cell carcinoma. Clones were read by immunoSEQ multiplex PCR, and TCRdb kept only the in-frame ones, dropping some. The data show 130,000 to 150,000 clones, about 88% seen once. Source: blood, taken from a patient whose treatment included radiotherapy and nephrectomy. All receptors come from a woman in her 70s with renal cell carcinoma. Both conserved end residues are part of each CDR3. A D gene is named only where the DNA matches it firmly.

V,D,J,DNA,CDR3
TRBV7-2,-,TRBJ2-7,TGTGCCAGCAGCTTAGCGATGACCTCCGAGCAGTACTTC,CASSLAMTSEQYF
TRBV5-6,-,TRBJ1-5,TGTGCCAGCAGCTTGGCTGGGGGAGGCAATCAGCCCCAGCATTTT,CASSLAGGGNQPQHF
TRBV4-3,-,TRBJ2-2,TGCGCCAGCAGCCAGGCGGGGGCCCCCGGTACCGGGGAGCTGTTTTTT,CASSQAGAPGTGELFF
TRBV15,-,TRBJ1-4,TGTGCCACCAGCGTGACAGTGAATGAAAAACTGTTTTTT,CATSVTVNEKLFF
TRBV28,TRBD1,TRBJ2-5,TGTGCCAGCAGTCCAGGGGGCACACAAGAGACCCAGTACTTC,CASSPGGTQETQYF
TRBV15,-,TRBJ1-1,TGTGCCACCAGCAGAGCCTGGATGAACACTGAAGCTTTCTTT,CATSRAWMNTEAFF
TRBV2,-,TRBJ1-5,TGTGCCAGTTATCCAGGCGTAGGGCAGCCCCAGCATTTT,CASYPGVGQPQHF
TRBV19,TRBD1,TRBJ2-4,TGTGCCAGTAGTCCAGGACAGGAAAACATTCAGTACTTC,CASSPGQENIQYF
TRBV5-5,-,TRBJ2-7,TGTGCCAGCAGCTCGCGAATGTCAGCTTTAACCTACGAGCAGTACTTC,CASSSRMSALTYEQYF
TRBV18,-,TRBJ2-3,TGTGCCAGCTCACCACCTAGCCCAGATACGCAGTATTTT,CASSPPSPDTQYF